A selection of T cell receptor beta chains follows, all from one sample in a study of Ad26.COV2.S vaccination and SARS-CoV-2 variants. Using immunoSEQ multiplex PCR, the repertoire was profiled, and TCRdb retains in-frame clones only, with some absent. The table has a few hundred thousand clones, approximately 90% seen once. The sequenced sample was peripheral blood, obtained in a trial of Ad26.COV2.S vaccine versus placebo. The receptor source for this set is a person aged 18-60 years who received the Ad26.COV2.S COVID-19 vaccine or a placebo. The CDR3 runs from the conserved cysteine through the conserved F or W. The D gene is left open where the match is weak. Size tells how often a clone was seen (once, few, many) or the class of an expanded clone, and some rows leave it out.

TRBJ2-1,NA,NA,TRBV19,CASSIPGLGGGEQFF,TGTGCCAGTAGTATTCCGGGACTAGGGGGCGGTGAGCAGTTCTTC
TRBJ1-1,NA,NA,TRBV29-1,CSVEGPEEGNTEAFF,TGCAGCGTTGAAGGGCCGGAGGAGGGAAACACTGAAGCTTTCTTT
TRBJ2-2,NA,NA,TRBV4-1,CASSQVVNTGELFF,TGCGCCAGCAGCCAAGTTGTGAACACCGGGGAGCTGTTTTTT
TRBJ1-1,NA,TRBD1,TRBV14,CASSQAGQGASTEAFF,TGTGCCAGCAGCCAAGCTGGACAGGGGGCGAGCACTGAAGCTTTCTTT
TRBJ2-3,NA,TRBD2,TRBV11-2,CASSLLAGGSLGTDTQYF,TGTGCCAGCAGCCTACTAGCGGGAGGGTCTTTGGGCACAGATACGCAGTATTTT
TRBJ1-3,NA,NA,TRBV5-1,CASSLEGSSGNTIYF,TGCGCCAGCAGCTTGGAGGGGAGCTCTGGAAACACCATATATTTT
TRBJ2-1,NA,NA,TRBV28,CASSRSLKFF,TGTGCCAGCAGTCGGTCATTGAAGTTCTTC
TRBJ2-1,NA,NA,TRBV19,CASSIGDPSYNEQFF,TGTGCCAGTAGTATAGGGGACCCCTCATACAATGAGCAGTTCTTC
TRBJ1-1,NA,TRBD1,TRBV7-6,CASSPRTGGALNTEAFF,TGTGCCAGCAGCCCCCGGACAGGGGGCGCCTTGAACACTGAAGCTTTCTTT
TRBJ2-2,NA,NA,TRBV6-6,CASSYYGSGELFF,TGTGCCAGCAGTTACTACGGGTCTGGGGAGCTGTTTTTT
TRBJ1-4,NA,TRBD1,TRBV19,CASSAGTGGEKLFF,TGTGCCAGTAGTGCCGGGACAGGGGGGGAAAAACTGTTTTTT
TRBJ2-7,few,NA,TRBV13,CASSLNGDSYEQYF,TGTGCCAGCAGCTTAAACGGAGACTCCTACGAGCAGTACTTC
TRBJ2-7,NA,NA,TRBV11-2,CASSLGESYEQYF,TGTGCCAGCAGCCTCGGGGAGTCCTACGAGCAGTACTTC
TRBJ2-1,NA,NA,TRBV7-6,CASSLKSSYWNEQFF,TGTGCCAGCAGCTTAAAATCTAGTTATTGGAATGAGCAGTTCTTC
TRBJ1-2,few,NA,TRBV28,CASSLLGNYGYTF,TGTGCCAGCAGTTTATTGGGGAACTATGGCTACACCTTC
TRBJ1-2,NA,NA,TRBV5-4,CASSLVSRRGDGYTF,TGTGCCAGCAGCTTGGTTTCCCGGAGGGGGGATGGCTACACCTTC
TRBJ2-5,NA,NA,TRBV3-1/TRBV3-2,CASSQDTGLRETQYF,TGTGCCAGCAGCCAAGATACAGGCCTAAGGGAGACCCAGTACTTC
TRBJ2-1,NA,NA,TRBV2,CASRSSGDNEQFF,TGTGCCAGCCGATCATCTGGGGACAATGAGCAGTTCTTC
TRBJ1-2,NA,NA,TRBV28,CASSLGGGSYGYTF,TGTGCCAGCAGCCTAGGGGGGGGCAGCTATGGCTACACCTTC
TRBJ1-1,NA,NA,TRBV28,CASSPRNTEAFF,TGTGCCAGCAGTCCGCGGAACACTGAAGCTTTCTTT
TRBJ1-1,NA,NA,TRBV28,CASSSIRIGGNMNTEAFF,TGTGCCAGCAGTTCGATACGGATTGGGGGGAATATGAACACTGAAGCTTTCTTT
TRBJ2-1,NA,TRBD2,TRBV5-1,CASSLGLAGGFNEQFF,TGCGCCAGCAGCTTGGGTCTAGCGGGAGGGTTCAATGAGCAGTTCTTC
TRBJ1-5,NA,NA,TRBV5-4,CASSLRGSNQPQHF,TGTGCCAGCAGCTTGCGGGGTAGCAATCAGCCCCAGCATTTT
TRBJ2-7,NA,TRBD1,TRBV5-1,CASSLAFGQGSYEQYF,TGCGCCAGCAGCTTGGCATTCGGACAGGGCTCCTACGAGCAGTACTTC
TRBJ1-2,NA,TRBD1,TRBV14,CASSHRTGGAPRGGYTF,TGTGCCAGCAGCCACAGGACAGGGGGCGCCCCACGGGGTGGCTACACCTTC
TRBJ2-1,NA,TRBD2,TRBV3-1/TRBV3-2,CASSQDFLAGVRDYRNEQFF,TGTGCCAGCAGCCAAGATTTCCTAGCGGGAGTAAGAGACTACAGGAATGAGCAGTTCTTC
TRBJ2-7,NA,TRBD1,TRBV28,CASSPRKGTAYEQYF,TGTGCCAGCAGTCCCCGGAAGGGGACAGCCTACGAGCAGTACTTC
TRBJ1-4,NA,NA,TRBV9,CASSGANNEKLFF,TGTGCCAGCAGCGGGGCCAATAATGAAAAACTGTTTTTT
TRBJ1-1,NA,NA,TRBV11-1,CASSLVPLQGAEAFF,TGTGCCAGCAGCTTAGTTCCCTTACAAGGAGCTGAAGCTTTCTTT
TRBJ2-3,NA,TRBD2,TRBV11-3,CASSFRAGAPVDTQYF,TGTGCCAGCAGCTTCCGGGCGGGAGCCCCCGTAGATACGCAGTATTTT
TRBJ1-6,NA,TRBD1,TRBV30,CARDRGRNSPLHF,TGTGCCCGGGACAGGGGGCGTAATTCACCCCTCCACTTT